This entry concerns a single TCR beta chain. This clone was detected only a few times. The specificity of this receptor is unknown. Base qualities are not provided; no much larger clone lies one nucleotide away. The sample comes from a study of T cell responses to AZD1222 COVID-19 vaccine (dated by TCRdb to the early 2020s). Turning to the overall study: A total of over 230 trial participants underwent TCR sequencing, of whom nearly 210 received two doses of AZD1222 and some 25 received two doses of the MenACWY control vaccine. Enrollment into the trials was organized by age into subgroups of 18-55, 56-69 and 70-plus years, and those subgroups contained approximately 150, 30 and 60 TCR-sequenced participants, respectively.

The CDR3 regions of human TCRbeta chains were analyzed by immunosequencing. Per the source publication's procedure: TCRs in the repertoires were matched against a reference library of SARS-CoV-2-specific TCRs that had been generated with the MIRA antigen-specificity platform. Breadth was defined as the fraction of unique TCRs that were SARS-CoV-2-associated, and depth was defined as the fraction of total T cells that were SARS-CoV-2-associated. Each spike-specific TCR was assigned to its reactive spike region and to a CD4 or CD8 class using the MIRA data. Log10-transformed breadth and depth values were compared by one-way ANOVA with Sidak's multiple comparisons tests. This immuneACCESS table, as held by TCRdb, lists in-frame sequences with V and J called but not all clones. Of the missing ones, under half trace to an unresolved V gene in checked studies; the others have no known cause. V and J calls and clone size are copied from that table; D and trimming were computed from the DNA. The sample records tens of thousands of clones, 80% to 90% of which are singletons. Jointly, the top ten make up 7.5% to 10% of the sample.

Sequences SGHKS (CDR1) and YYEKEE (CDR2) are obtained from the germline V gene (reference sequence). At the junction V is shortened by 2 bases and J by 1 base, with 15 bases in between. The CDR3 runs 17 amino acids, cysteine and phenylalanine included. The only DNA kept is the CDR3, 51 bases in frame from the first base. The sample's time point label, in plain terms: about 28 days (+/-7) after the second vaccine dose. AZD1222 recipients with second doses at about 4 weeks or about 12 weeks were pooled, because spike-specific TCR depth and breadth did not differ between schedules. Vaccinee samples were obtained from the UK trials COV001 and COV002, which included a single-blind randomized controlled phase 2/3 trial of AZD1222 (ChAdOx1 nCoV-19) in healthy adults. Trial participant PBMC samples were collected at day 0 and day 28 after the second dose for TCRbeta chain sequencing. Summary of the overall study and its limitations: Because no day 14 peak-response samples were available, the repertoires could be characterized only after the peak T cell response. After two AZD1222 doses, both the breadth and the depth of spike-specific TCRs were significantly higher than at day 0 and than in MenACWY recipients. In the small 56-69-year group, the increase in depth fell short of significance, most likely because of low power. The vaccine-associated CD4 TCRs covered the entire spike protein, and the dominant responses fell in regions 160-218 and 743-854. Conclusions about previously exposed vaccinees are limited because only five or six AZD1222 recipients were SARS-CoV-2 seropositive at baseline. Nearly half of unique spike-specific TCRs reportedly recognized epitopes outside regions mutated in the B.1.351 and B.1.1.7 variants. Participants were mostly white British and included more females than males, and it was suggested by the authors that clonal diversity may have been underestimated.

This chain joins TRBV5-5 to TRBJ1-4; D gene: possibly TRBD1, on 5 matching bases. The sequence came from an adult who received the AZD1222 COVID-19 vaccine. The sequences come from peripheral blood, collected 28 days after the second AZD1222 dose. CDR3 sequence: CASSFRGEGITNEKLFF. At the DNA level, the sequence is TGTGCCAGCAGCTTTAGAGGGGAAGGTATAACTAATGAAAAACTGTTTTTT.